The clone carrying this TCR beta chain was observed many times. The antigen is unknown. These data are taken from a study of neurological immune-mediated disorders. Germline values: CDR1 DFQATT, CDR2 SNEGSKA (reference sequence). The CDR3 consists of 14 residues. V shed 4 bases and J shed 1 base, with 14 bases lying between them. The time point was: longitudinal time-point 1 (baseline). Healthy control participants comprised blood bank volunteers in Maryland, USA. The starting material, 2 million PBMCs stored at -80 C, gave rise to the unsorted libraries. Study observations and caveats: The study found the most TCR clonal expansion in HTLV-1-associated myelopathy and the least in multiple sclerosis, below healthy controls.

The cDNA was synthesized by 5'RACE incorporating 10-nucleotide random UMIs. One entry per CDR3 protein, called by TCRdb with MiXCR from the 5' RACE reads. The table includes about 50,000 distinct CDR3 sequences, about 9% detected once. Sequencing used PBMCs. The sequence derives from a middle-aged woman in good health. The chain carries TRBV20-1 and TRBJ2-7, with D possibly TRBD1 on 6 matching bases. CDR3 DNA: TGCAGTGCTAATCGCCGGACAGATTCCTACGAGCAGTACTTC. Translating gives CSANRRTDSYEQYF.